These T cell receptor beta chains were read from a single sample in a study of T cell responses to AZD1222 COVID-19 vaccine. Sequenced by immunoSEQ multiplex PCR; TCRdb stores in-frame clones only, minus some. The sample shows more than 110,000 clones, more than 85% of them seen only once. The input for sequencing was peripheral blood, taken on day 0 of AZD1222 vaccination. The receptors were sampled from an adult in good health. The CDR3 runs from the conserved cysteine through the conserved F or W. D genes are given only for firm matches. Clone size is stated in some rows and not others, as once, few, many or a class when expanded.

TRBJ1-3 TRBV11-2 . . CASSTTTGNTIYF TGTGCCAGCAGCACGACTACTGGAAACACCATATATTTT
TRBJ1-1 TRBV5-1 . . CASNWDDLGTEAFF TGCGCCAGCAACTGGGACGACCTGGGGACTGAAGCTTTCTTT
TRBJ2-7 TRBV5-1 . . CAIRGGGQSYEQYF TGCGCCATCAGGGGTGGAGGACAGTCCTACGAGCAGTACTTC
TRBJ1-3 TRBV5-4 TRBD1 . CASSSDRGPSSGNTIYF TGTGCCAGCAGCTCGGACAGGGGACCGAGCTCTGGAAACACCATATATTTT
TRBJ1-2 TRBV5-1 . . CASSLETFDGYTF TGCGCCAGCAGCTTGGAGACATTTGATGGCTACACCTTC
TRBJ2-2 TRBV6-5 . . CASSRRGLGTGELFF TGTGCCAGCAGCCGACGGGGGTTAGGCACCGGGGAGCTGTTTTTT
TRBJ2-2 TRBV6-5 . . CASVAPTNTGELFF TGTGCCAGCGTGGCCCCCACGAACACCGGGGAGCTGTTTTTT
TRBJ1-3 TRBV9 TRBD1 . CASSPGGGYAGNTIYF TGTGCCAGCAGCCCAGGGGGGGGGTACGCTGGAAACACCATATATTTT
TRBJ1-1 TRBV19 . . CASNSGKNTEAFF TGTGCCAGTAATTCAGGGAAGAACACTGAAGCTTTCTTT
TRBJ2-5 TRBV27 . . CASSFFSLSGQGGETQYF TGTGCCAGCAGTTTTTTTAGCCTATCGGGGCAGGGAGGAGAGACCCAGTACTTC
TRBJ1-4 TRBV7-2 . . CASSLVGGMNEKLFF TGTGCCAGCAGCTTAGTTGGGGGCATGAATGAAAAACTGTTTTTT
TRBJ1-2 TRBV6-5 . . CASSPGSYGYTF TGTGCCAGCAGTCCCGGCAGCTATGGCTACACCTTC
TRBJ2-7 TRBV12-3/TRBV12-4 . . CASRKTESYEQYF TGTGCCAGCAGGAAGACGGAGTCCTACGAGCAGTACTTC
TRBJ1-5 TRBV27 . once CASSLSWGGQPQHF TGTGCCAGCAGTTTATCGTGGGGGGGTCAGCCCCAGCATTTT
TRBJ1-4 TRBV7-9 . . CASSLALGEKLFF TGTGCCAGCAGCTTAGCCCTCGGTGAAAAACTGTTTTTT
TRBJ1-1 TRBV5-1 . . CASSLTLLGPPVSTEAFF TGCGCCAGCAGCTTGACGCTACTGGGACCCCCTGTAAGCACTGAAGCTTTCTTT
TRBJ1-1 TRBV11-3 . . CASSRREGAEAFF TGTGCCAGCAGCCGTCGGGAGGGGGCTGAAGCTTTCTTT
TRBJ2-5 TRBV7-9 . . CASSSWTEQETQYF TGTGCCAGCAGCTCCTGGACAGAGCAAGAGACCCAGTACTTC
TRBJ1-1 TRBV10-2 TRBD1 . CASRSDRDTEAFF TGCGCCAGCAGATCCGACAGGGACACTGAAGCTTTCTTT
TRBJ1-2 TRBV7-2 . . CASSLARNYGYTF TGTGCCAGCAGCTTAGCAAGAAACTATGGCTACACCTTC
TRBJ2-7 TRBV3-1/TRBV3-2 TRBD1 . CASSPQGAAYEQYF TGTGCCAGCAGCCCCCAGGGGGCAGCCTACGAGCAGTACTTC
TRBJ2-1 TRBV5-4 TRBD1 once CASSLGLGGQGAKDEQFF TGTGCCAGCAGCTTGGGGCTGGGGGGCCAGGGGGCAAAGGATGAGCAGTTCTTC
TRBJ1-1 TRBV10-3 TRBD1 . CAISELGQGKTAFF TGTGCCATCAGTGAATTAGGACAGGGGAAAACGGCTTTCTTT
TRBJ2-4 TRBV5-1 . . CASSLEGVDIQYF TGCGCCAGCAGCTTGGAGGGTGTAGACATTCAGTACTTC
TRBJ2-3 TRBV10-1 . . CASSEGWGNAQYF TGCGCCAGCAGTGAGGGATGGGGGAACGCGCAGTATTTT
TRBJ1-2 TRBV6-4 . . CASSDSVYGYTF TGTGCCAGCAGTGACTCGGTCTATGGCTACACCTTC
TRBJ2-1 TRBV21-1 . . CASSTGTGQFF TGTGCCAGCAGCACCGGGACAGGGCAGTTCTTC
TRBJ2-7 TRBV7-9 . . CATPLRQFYEQYF TGTGCCACCCCCCTCCGCCAGTTTTACGAGCAGTACTTC
TRBJ2-3 TRBV10-1 TRBD2 . CASSVAGSDTQYF TGCGCCAGCAGTGTAGCGGGGTCAGATACGCAGTATTTT
TRBJ2-4 TRBV7-2 TRBD1 . CASNTGATGIQYF TGTGCCAGCAATACAGGGGCCACTGGCATTCAGTACTTC
TRBJ2-1 TRBV3-1/TRBV3-2 . . CASSHGDIYNEQFF TGTGCCAGCAGCCATGGGGACATCTACAATGAGCAGTTCTTC
TRBJ1-2 TRBV9 . . CASSVNRDRGTGYGYTF TGTGCCAGCAGCGTAAACAGGGATAGAGGAACTGGCTATGGCTACACCTTC
TRBJ2-7 TRBV20-1 . . CSARQGSEQYF TGCAGTGCTAGACAGGGTAGCGAGCAGTACTTC
TRBJ2-7 TRBV3-1/TRBV3-2 TRBD2 . CASSQGGLAGGPGNEQYF TGTGCCAGCAGCCAAGGGGGACTAGCGGGAGGGCCCGGCAACGAGCAGTACTTC
TRBJ2-1 TRBV3-1/TRBV3-2 . . CASSPRRAYNEQFF TGTGCCAGCAGCCCCCGTCGAGCGTACAATGAGCAGTTCTTC
TRBJ2-5 TRBV7-9 . . CASSLEGGAETQYF TGTGCCAGCAGCTTAGAAGGTGGGGCGGAGACCCAGTACTTC
TRBJ2-7 TRBV19 . . CASSRVSGQEPYEQYF TGTGCCAGTAGTAGAGTCTCGGGACAAGAACCCTACGAGCAGTACTTC
TRBJ1-5 TRBV29-1 . few CSATNSNQPQHF TGCAGCGCTACGAATAGCAATCAGCCCCAGCATTTT
TRBJ2-1 TRBV5-1 TRBD2 . CASSLGVGLAGGEQFF TGCGCCAGCAGCTTGGGAGTGGGACTAGCGGGAGGCGAGCAGTTCTTC
TRBJ1-4 TRBV6-5 . . CASSYSRATNEKLFF TGTGCCAGCAGTTACTCCAGGGCAACTAATGAAAAACTGTTTTTT
TRBJ2-2 TRBV7-7 . . CASSSSGRPDTGELFF TGTGCCAGCAGCTCATCAGGGAGGCCGGACACCGGGGAGCTGTTTTTT
TRBJ2-5 TRBV6-1 TRBD2 . CASSERAGGYQETQYF TGTGCCAGCAGTGAAAGGGCGGGAGGGTACCAAGAGACCCAGTACTTC
TRBJ2-1 TRBV15 TRBD2 few CATSVFPLTSAQYNEQFF TGTGCCACCAGCGTTTTCCCCTTGACTAGCGCACAATACAATGAGCAGTTCTTC
TRBJ1-1 TRBV11-2 . . CASSRGSGEAFF TGTGCCAGCAGTAGGGGGAGCGGTGAAGCTTTCTTT
TRBJ1-4 TRBV6-5 . . CASRLNNEKLFF TGTGCCAGCAGACTTAATAATGAAAAACTGTTTTTT
TRBJ2-1 TRBV5-1 TRBD1 . CASSLGLGQGVGEQFF TGCGCCAGCAGCTTGGGATTGGGACAGGGAGTAGGTGAGCAGTTCTTC
TRBJ2-2 TRBV2 . . CASSGLNGELFF TGTGCCAGCAGTGGTCTAAACGGGGAGCTGTTTTTT
TRBJ2-7 TRBV15 TRBD2 . CATSRVASGRSSYEQYF TGTGCCACCAGCAGAGTGGCTAGCGGGAGGAGCTCCTACGAGCAGTACTTC
TRBJ1-2 TRBV3-1/TRBV3-2 TRBD1 . CASSRPGQEILSTF TGTGCCAGCAGCCGGCCGGGACAGGAGATATTGAGCACCTTC
TRBJ2-7 TRBV6-5 . . CASSYSGGQPLYEQYF TGTGCCAGCAGTTACTCGGGGGGACAGCCCCTCTACGAGCAGTACTTC
TRBJ2-1 TRBV6-5 . . CASRSGTPYNEQFF TGTGCCAGCAGATCAGGGACCCCTTACAATGAGCAGTTCTTC
TRBJ2-7 TRBV7-6 TRBD1 . CASSPRIGQGLHEQYF TGTGCCAGCAGCCCAAGAATTGGACAGGGCCTCCACGAGCAGTACTTC
TRBJ2-2 TRBV11-2 TRBD2 once CASSLDGGYVAGELFF TGTGCCAGCAGCTTAGACGGGGGGTATGTGGCCGGGGAGCTGTTTTTT
TRBJ2-2 TRBV19 TRBD1 . CASRTGQRAGELFF TGTGCCAGTAGAACGGGACAGCGAGCCGGGGAGCTGTTTTTT